The 21 T cell receptor beta chains given below trace back to one sample, sequenced in a study of OX40 agonist ivuxolimab in advanced cancers. TCRdb keeps only in-frame clones here, not all; method: immunoSEQ multiplex PCR. In the table there are about 20,000 clones, approximately 87% of which are singletons. Sequenced here: CD4+ or CD8+ T cells sorted from blood, sampled in a trial of the OX40 agonist ivuxolimab. These receptors were collected from an adult with an advanced solid tumor such as melanoma, head and neck, liver or kidney cancer.

The rearrangement links TRBV5-6 to TRBJ2-3, with D maybe TRBD2 (5 bases). Germline V gene data show CDR1 as SGHDT and CDR2 as YYEEEE. The CDR3 consists of 14 residues. Trimming pared 4 bases from V and 0 bases from J, leaving 9 bases between. The CDR3 loop reads CASSLGLSTDTQYF. Here the CDR3 DNA reads TGTGCCAGCAGCCTCGGACTGAGCACAGATACGCAGTATTTT.

The chain joins TRBV19 to TRBJ2-4; 8 bases are shared with TRBD2. V shed 8 bases, J shed 0 bases, and the junction held 9 bases outside the gene matches. Germline-derived CDR1 and CDR2 are LNHDA and SQIVND (reference sequence). The CDR3 is 16 residues long. CDR3 DNA sequence: TGTGCCAGTGGATCCGGGGGGGCACTAGCCAAAAACATTCAGTACTTC. Its protein product is CASGSGGALAKNIQYF.

The rearrangement joins TRBV28 to TRBJ2-4; a weak D match, TRBD2 (5 bases). V lost 4 bases and J lost 7, with 23 bases in between. Germline V CDR1 and CDR2: MDHEN, SYDVKM. CDR3 length: 17 residues. The CDR3 reads CASSSDLSGKIWNIQYF. In DNA form, the CDR3 reads TGTGCCAGCAGTTCAGATTTATCGGGAAAGATATGGAACATTCAGTACTTC.

The chain combines TRBV29-1 with TRBJ1-1; 7 bases are shared with TRBD1. The trim removed 7 bases at V and 4 bases at J, leaving 6 bases unmatched. Germline V CDR1 and CDR2: SQVTM, ANQGSEA. The CDR3 length is 12 residues. In DNA form, the CDR3 reads TGCAGCGCCCTACAGGGGAGCACTGAAGCTTTCTTT. This codes for CSALQGSTEAFF.

V gene TRBV5-1 combines with J gene TRBJ1-1; D remains unclear. The ends were cut back, 5 bases at V and 1 base at J, with 9 bases in the middle. CDR1 is SGHRS, CDR2 YFSETQ, per germline. The CDR3 loop spans 13 amino acids. CDR3 residues: CASSLTGNTEAFF. The DNA of the CDR3 is TGCGCCAGCAGTTTGACGGGGAACACTGAAGCTTTCTTT. Variable domain in full (rest from reference TRBV5-1 and TRBJ1-1): KAGVTQTPRYLIKTRGQQVTLSCSPISGHRSVSWYQQTPGQGLQFLFEYFSETQRNKGNFPGRFSGRQFSNSRSEMNVSTLELGDSALYLCASSLTGNTEAFFGQGTRLTVV.

The J gene is TRBJ2-3, the V gene TRBV7-6; no definite D call. The CDR3 has 13 amino acids. V lost 0 bases, J lost 4 bases, and 5 bases lay in between. Germline CDR1 reads SGHVS; CDR2 reads FNYEAQ. The CDR3 sequence is CASSLAPPDTQYF. The CDR3 bases are TGTGCCAGCAGCTTAGCGCCCCCAGATACGCAGTATTTT.

J is TRBJ2-7 and V is TRBV27; a possible D gene is TRBD2 (5 bases). The CDR3 has 14 amino acids. The germline gives CDR1 MNHEY, CDR2 SMNVEV (reference sequence). V was cut by 5 bases and J by 7 bases, with 18 bases left in between. The CDR3 here is CASSQGGLAWEQYF. DNA for the CDR3: TGTGCCAGCAGTCAAGGAGGCCTTGCTTGGGAGCAGTACTTC.

The gene calls are TRBV5-4 and TRBJ2-1; 10 bases map to TRBD2. This CDR3 region has 14 residues. CDR1 and CDR2 from the germline V gene are SGHNT and YYREEE (reference sequence). V shed 4 bases and J 6 bases; nucleotides not matched to a gene: 4. The CDR3 DNA is TGTGCCAGCAGCAGCGGGGGGGCTAGCAATGAGCAGTTCTTC. Protein: CASSSGGASNEQFF.

This clone was seen only once. This rearrangement joins TRBV27 to TRBJ2-7, with 12 bases that match TRBD1. The CDR3 spans 16 residues. Looked up from germline, CDR1 is MNHEY and CDR2 is SMNVEV (reference sequence). The trim removed 3 bases at V and 3 bases at J, leaving 6 bases unmatched. This chain's CDR3 is CASSLGQGAKGYEQYF. The CDR3 bases are TGTGCCAGCAGTTTGGGACAGGGGGCGAAGGGCTACGAGCAGTACTTC.

The chain employs TRBV5-8 and TRBJ2-7, with unresolved D. The CDR3 contains 12 residues. The V end lost 7 bases, the J end lost 2 bases, and 10 bases lay between the germline ends. The germline CDR1 and CDR2 sequences are SGHTS and YDEGEE. CDR3 DNA sequence: TGTGCCAGCCTTGCAGGAACCTACGAGCAGTACTTC. Its translation: CASLAGTYEQYF.

V is TRBV7-9 and J is TRBJ2-1; TRBD2 matches 7 bases. The ends lost 6 bases at V and 4 bases at J; junction bases unmatched: 9. CDR3 length: 15 residues. CDR1 is SEHNR and CDR2 is FQNEAQ in the germline V gene (reference sequence). CDR3 nucleotides: TGTGCCAGCAGTCAGAGCGGGGATCCGTACAATGAGCAGTTCTTC. Amino acids: CASSQSGDPYNEQFF.

The chain carries TRBV19 and TRBJ2-7, with TRBD2 matching 7 bases. The germline V gene encodes CDR1 LNHDA and CDR2 SQIVND (reference sequence). The CDR3 extends over 14 amino acids. J lost 3 bases, V lost 6 bases, and 8 bases had no gene match. The CDR3: CASSSAGGYYEQYF. The DNA for the CDR3 is TGTGCCAGTAGCTCCGCCGGGGGGTACTACGAGCAGTACTTC.

In its sample, this clone ranks as medium-sized. The chain recombines TRBV6-5 with TRBJ1-5, with D maybe TRBD1 (5 bases). The CDR3 length is 15 residues. Germline V lookup: CDR1 MNHEY, CDR2 SVGAGI. V was pared by 4 bases and J by 3 bases, with 13 bases between. The CDR3 region has the DNA TGTGCCAGCAGTTCCACGACGGGGGTCAATCAGCCCCAGCATTTT. It codes for CASSSTTGVNQPQHF.

CDR3 coding DNA: TGTGCCAGAAGCCTCTTACGGACAGTCTCCAATGAGCAGTTCTTC. Amino acids: CARSLLRTVSNEQFF. The gene calls are TRBV5-3 and TRBJ2-1, with a possible D match to TRBD1 (6 bases). Being an ORF, TRBV5-3 has a function that is uncertain. The CDR3 is 15 amino acids. V lost 4 bases and J lost 6, with 17 bases in between.

The chain joins TRBV27 to TRBJ2-1; 10 bases align to TRBD2. The germline V gene encodes CDR1 MNHEY and CDR2 SMNVEV (reference sequence). V lost 6 bases to trimming and J lost 2 bases; unmatched junction nucleotides: 4. The CDR3 has 15 residues. CDR3 residues: CASRRGLAAYNEQFF. The CDR3, as DNA: TGTGCCAGCAGGAGAGGACTAGCGGCCTACAATGAGCAGTTCTTC.

The V call is TRBV15, the J call TRBJ2-5, with D perhaps matching TRBD2 (5 bases). Germline V CDR1 and CDR2: LNHNV, YYDKDF (reference sequence). The CDR3 has 17 residues. The V and J ends lost 0 bases and 2 bases respectively, with 16 bases between them. The CDR3 DNA follows: TGTGCCACCAGCAGAGATGAGGGAGAAGAGCATCAAGAGACCCAGTACTTC. It encodes CATSRDEGEEHQETQYF. The variable domain in full, completed from reference TRBV15 and TRBJ2-5, reads DAMVIQNPRYQVTQFGKPVTLSCSQTLNHNVMYWYQQKSSQAPKLLFHYYDKDFNNEADTPDNFQSRRPNTSFCFLDIRSPGLGDTAMYLCATSRDEGEEHQETQYFGPGTRLLVL.

The chain joins TRBV7-9 to TRBJ2-7, with 10 bases identical to TRBD1. CDR3 length: 15 residues. V lost 2 bases to trimming and J lost 6 bases; unmatched junction nucleotides: 7. Per the germline V gene, CDR1 is SEHNR and CDR2 is FQNEAQ (reference sequence). The CDR3 loop reads CASSLWTGGNVEQYF. CDR3 nucleotides: TGTGCCAGCAGCTTATGGACAGGGGGGAATGTCGAGCAGTACTTC.

The genes are TRBV2 and TRBJ2-7; TRBD2 might be the D (5 bases). The CDR3 has 16 amino acids. CDR1 and CDR2 (germline): SNHLY, FYNNEI. The V end lost 2 bases, the J end lost 5 bases, and 19 bases lay between the germline ends. CDR3 sequence: CASSERFPQTGDEQYF. The DNA for the CDR3 is TGTGCCAGCAGTGAACGGTTCCCTCAAACCGGGGACGAGCAGTACTTC.

The sample holds a few counts of this clone. This chain uses TRBV28 with TRBJ1-5; D is unclear. V shed 6 bases and J shed 0 bases, with 12 bases lying between them. The CDR3 consists of 15 residues. Germline values: CDR1 MDHEN, CDR2 SYDVKM. The CDR3 nucleotides are TGTGCCAGCAGGTCGTCATTGGTTAGCAATCAGCCCCAGCATTTT. This gives the protein CASRSSLVSNQPQHF.

V is TRBV7-2 and J is TRBJ2-7, with a weak D call TRBD2 (6 bases). Trimming cost V 5 bases and J 3 bases, with 17 bases left between them. The CDR3 is 15 amino acids. CDR1 and CDR2 (germline): SGHTA, FQGNSA. CDR3: CASSPKPGTYYEQYF. The CDR3 region has the DNA TGTGCCAGCAGCCCCAAACCCGGGACTTACTACGAGCAGTACTTC.

The chain combines TRBV19 with TRBJ1-4; D remains unclear. Per germline, CDR1 LNHDA and CDR2 SQIVND (reference sequence). V was trimmed by 5 bases and J by 0 bases, leaving 25 bases between them. The CDR3 extends over 20 amino acids. The CDR3 DNA reads TGTGCCAGTAGTGGCTGGGGTCGGGAAGGAGGTACGGCAACTAATGAAAAACTGTTTTTT. Translating gives CASSGWGREGGTATNEKLFF. The full variable domain, in which reference TRBV19 and TRBJ1-4 provide the parts outside the CDR3, is DGGITQSPKYLFRKEGQNVTLSCEQNLNHDAMYWYRQDPGQGLRLIYYSQIVNDFQKGDIAEGYSVSREKKESFPLTVTSAQKNPTAFYLCASSGWGREGGTATNEKLFFGSGTQLSVL.